The text below deals with one TCR beta chain. The target antigen is unknown. Compared with germline, one end of the junction differs, possibly owing to a read error. Multiplex PCR with BIOMED2 TRB-A/B primer pools amplified TRB rearrangements. MiXCR, applied by TCRdb to the multiplex PCR reads, yields one record per CDR3 protein. The sample lists 20,000 to 30,000 distinct CDR3 sequences, approximately 29% occurring once. Each TRB amplification used about 220-500 ng of genomic DNA from blood. The CDR3 runs 14 residues. Germline values: CDR1 SGHRS, CDR2 YFSETQ. The source of the sample is a study of T and B cells in COVID-19 patients. Study context: Blood was sampled from COVID-19 patients who were either actively infected or recovered. At median age approximately 37 years, recovered patients were younger than active-infection patients at about 62.

Study-wide results and caveats: Blood from mildly ill patients while symptomatic, and early samples from severe cases, were scarce.

This TCR derives from a human donor who had recovered from COVID-19. Sequenced: blood. The chain combines TRBV5-1 with TRBJ2-1, with D possibly matching TRBD1 (5 bases). CDR3 sequence reads: CAISRTLHYNEQFF. The CDR3 nucleotides are TGTGCCATCAGCAGGACACTGCACTACAATGAGCAGTTCTTC.